The source of this T cell receptor beta chain is a study of cytomegalovirus exposure and HLA in healthy donors. Study results and caveats: A cluster of highly shared sequence variants was likely a sequencing artifact.

With respect to this clone: Its cognate antigen is unknown.

PCR primers comprised 60 Vbeta and 13 Jbeta primers. Profiled with immunoSEQ multiplex PCR; TCRdb holds only in-frame clones, not every one. This table has 140,000 to 150,000 clones, just under 75% appearing once. Germline-derived CDR1 and CDR2 are KGHSH and LQKENI. The CDR3 runs to 14 residues. Trimming took 1 base from V and 6 from J, leaving 10 bases between them. Sequenced sample: PBMCs. This sequence originates from a young woman in good health and CMV-seronegative. The chain combines TRBV18 with TRBJ2-1; D might be TRBD2 (7 bases). In DNA, the CDR3 is TGTGCCAGCTCACCACAAAGGGGGGGCAATGAGCAGTTCTTC. This gives the protein CASSPQRGGNEQFF.